This T cell receptor beta chain was observed in a study of shared clonotypes between healthy human individuals. Study details: The study drew on two women and three men aged 18 to 49 as donors. Broader study findings: The researchers took only blood, and tissue repertoires probably look different.

Spread over ten immunoSEQ deep assay plates, unsorted PBMC DNA underwent sequencing. Measured with immunoSEQ multiplex PCR; TCRdb has only the in-frame clones, and not every one. The sample yields roughly 490,000 clones, less than 80% seen once. From germline, CDR1 is LNHDA and CDR2 SQIVND (reference sequence). The CDR3 is 14 residues long. V lost 2 bases and J lost 6, with 12 bases in between. Without sorting, samples used around 100 million PBMCs for genomic DNA. About this clone: As yet, its antigen is unknown.

Source material: PBMCs. The V call is TRBV19, the J call TRBJ2-3; perhaps TRBD2 as D (5 bases). This sequence was found in a woman aged 40 to 50 in good health. Some clones in this sample may be carry-over from other donors' samples. In nucleotides, the CDR3 is TGTGCCAGTAGTATAAACGGGATATTGGATACGCAGTATTTT. Translating gives CASSINGILDTQYF. Full variable domain (outside the CDR3, taken from reference TRBV19 and TRBJ2-3): DGGITQSPKYLFRKEGQNVTLSCEQNLNHDAMYWYRQDPGQGLRLIYYSQIVNDFQKGDIAEGYSVSREKKESFPLTVTSAQKNPTAFYLCASSINGILDTQYFGPGTRLTVL.